The 29 T cell receptor beta chains listed next were all sequenced from one sample in a study of human T cells and chemical hapten exposure (dated by TCRdb to the early 2020s). Libraries were built with RACE. TCRdb names NextSeq 500 as the instrument used. TCRdb reprocessing: public reads trimmed at Q25 with fastp, clones called with MiXCR, in-frame beta chains kept. Rows are combined by CDR3 protein, so each entry shows the most common genes and DNA. The sample contains approximately 84,000 distinct CDR3 sequences, approximately 10% of them found a single time. 1.6% of the sample comes from the top ten. The time point label for this specimen denotes: patch test 2, 6 weeks after DPC sensitization. In the paper's terms, the treatment or condition label means: therapeutic diphenylcyclopropenone sensitization with weekly scalp DPC. This sample comprised whole blood, obtained in connection with sensitization to the hapten diphenylcyclopropenone (DPC). All receptors come from a man aged 18 to 29 with alopecia areata. Some clones in this sample may be carry-over from other donors' samples.

This clonotype was recorded many times. The gene calls are TRBV7-2 and TRBJ2-3, with 9 positions matching TRBD1. Germline CDR1 reads SGHTA; CDR2 reads FQGNSA. The CDR3 has 16 residues. The trim removed 2 bases at V and 4 bases at J, leaving 7 bases unmatched. The CDR3 bases are TGTGCCAGCAGCTTATGGGGGGACAGGGTGCCAGATACGCAGTATTTT. Translated, it gives CASSLWGDRVPDTQYF. The full variable domain, completed using reference TRBV7-2 and TRBJ2-3, is GAGVSQSPSNKVTEKGKDVELRCDPISGHTALYWYRQSLGQGLEFLIYFQGNSAPDKSGLPSDRFSAERTGGSVSTLTIQRTQQEDSAVYLCASSLWGDRVPDTQYFGPGTRLTVL.

The V gene is TRBV12-3 or TRBV12-4, the J gene TRBJ1-3; 10 nucleotides agree with TRBD1. With 3 bases clipped from V and 0 bases from J, the junction kept 5 bases outside the gene matches. This CDR3 has 17 residues. The CDR3 sequence: CASSFGGQGYSGNTIYF. As DNA, the CDR3 is TGTGCCAGCAGTTTCGGGGGACAGGGGTACTCTGGAAACACCATATATTTT.

This clonotype has ten or more counts. This sequence joins TRBV7-9 and TRBJ2-3, with D unresolved. Looked up from germline, CDR1 is SEHNR and CDR2 is FQNEAQ (reference sequence). Between the trimmed V and J ends, which lost 3 bases and 4 bases, there was a span of 5 bases. This CDR3 spans 12 amino acids. The CDR3 protein is CASSFKPDTQYF. As DNA, the CDR3 is TGTGCCAGCAGCTTCAAACCAGATACGCAGTATTTT.

The sample holds many counts of this clonotype. V and J are TRBV6-2 or TRBV6-3 and TRBJ1-5; no reliable D call. Trimming removed 5 bases from V and 3 bases from J, with 8 bases in between. Germline loops: CDR1 MNHEY, CDR2 SVGEGT. The CDR3 covers 13 residues. CDR3: CASSVGINQPQHF. Written as DNA, the CDR3 is TGTGCCAGCAGTGTCGGCATCAATCAGCCCCAGCATTTT.

The gene calls are TRBV12-3 or TRBV12-4 and TRBJ1-6, with 8 bases lining up with TRBD1. CDR3 length: 13 amino acids. V trimming: 6 bases; J trimming: 10 bases; junction bases outside the gene matches: 5. DNA for the CDR3: TGTGCCAGCAGCGGACAGGGTACCTCACCCCTCCACTTT. Encoded protein: CASSGQGTSPLHF.

This clonotype was counted many times. The genes are TRBV20-1 and TRBJ1-5; 7 positions agree with TRBD1. Trimming at V came to 4 bases and at J to 1 base, leaving 1 base not matched to a gene. Germline CDR1 DFQATT, CDR2 SNEGSKA (reference sequence). This CDR3 comprises 13 residues. Here the CDR3 DNA reads TGCAGTGCTACAGGGGGAAGCAATCAGCCCCAGCATTTT. Translated: CSATGGSNQPQHF.

The CDR3 is CSVHTGNEQFF. CDR3 nucleotide sequence: TGCAGCGTTCATACAGGGAATGAGCAGTTCTTC. The J gene is TRBJ2-1, the V gene TRBV29-1; tentatively, D is TRBD1 (6 bases). V gave up 5 bases and J gave up 7 bases, with 9 bases separating them. This CDR3 is built from 11 residues. Germline assignment: CDR1 SQVTM and CDR2 ANQGSEA.

The sample holds a few counts of this clonotype. The CDR3 nucleotides read TGCAGCGTTGCTGGGACAGTCCAAGAGACCCAGTACTTC. Encoded protein: CSVAGTVQETQYF. This chain links TRBV29-1 with TRBJ2-5; TRBD1 aligns across 7 bases. The CDR3 consists of 13 residues. Germline V gene data show CDR1 as SQVTM and CDR2 as ANQGSEA. V gave up 4 bases and J gave up 1 base; unmatched junction bases: 3.

This clonotype was seen ten or more times. The rearrangement joins TRBV24-1 to TRBJ1-5; weak D call: TRBD1 (6 bases). This CDR3 has 18 residues. The ends were cut back, 12 bases at V and 0 bases at J, with 26 bases in the middle. Germline V CDR1 and CDR2: KGHDR, SFDVKD. CDR3 DNA sequence: TGTGCCGTGGTCGATGAGGACAGAATCACTAATAGCAATCAGCCCCAGCATTTT. Protein product: CAVVDEDRITNSNQPQHF.

This clonotype was seen a handful of times. This rearrangement joins TRBV5-5 to TRBJ1-4; D unclear. This CDR3 spans 14 amino acids. V was trimmed by 1 base and J by 2 bases, leaving 6 bases between them. The V gene's germline CDR1 is SGHKS and CDR2 YYEKEE (reference sequence). CDR3 DNA sequence: TGTGCCAGCAGCTTGCGTCTGACTAATGAAAAACTGTTTTTT. It codes for CASSLRLTNEKLFF.

The chain recombines TRBV9 with TRBJ1-3, with 7 bases identical to TRBD1. The CDR3 has 14 amino acids. Germline V gives CDR1 SGDLS, CDR2 YYNGEE. V was clipped by 7 bases and J by 4 bases; unmatched bases: 8. CDR3 DNA: TGTGCCAGCTCCTTGACAGGGCGCGGAAACACCATATATTTT. Translated: CASSLTGRGNTIYF.

Only a few counts were recorded for this clonotype. The chain is built from TRBV3-1 and TRBJ1-3; D may be TRBD1 (5 bases). Germline-derived CDR1 and CDR2 are LGHDT and YNNKEL (reference sequence). This CDR3 is 13 amino acids long. Trimming removed 8 bases from V and 0 bases from J, with 8 bases in between. CDR3 DNA: TGTGCCAGCCAGGGCGTCTCTGGAAACACCATATATTTT. Residues: CASQGVSGNTIYF.

This clonotype occurred a few times. The chain is built from TRBV12-3 or TRBV12-4 and TRBJ2-3, with 7 bases fitting TRBD2. Trimming took 3 bases from V and 2 from J; bases not matched to a gene: 8. CDR3 length: 16 residues. The CDR3, as DNA: TGTGCCAGCAGTTTTTTTCTAGCGGATCTCACAGATACGCAGTATTTT. Protein: CASSFFLADLTDTQYF.

This clonotype has more than one count but fewer than ten. CDR3 sequence: CASSEAYNEQFF. CDR3 bases: TGTGCCAGCAGCGAGGCGTACAATGAGCAGTTCTTC. The V call is TRBV7-6, the J call TRBJ2-1, with D hard to call. The CDR3 extends over 12 amino acids. Germline assignment: CDR1 SGHVS and CDR2 FNYEAQ. Trimming removed 5 bases at V and 4 bases at J, with 6 bases between.

At least ten counts were recorded for this clonotype. V is TRBV6-6 and J is TRBJ2-3, with D maybe TRBD1 (5 bases). Germline V gives CDR1 MNHNY, CDR2 SVGAGI (reference sequence). The V gene lost 6 bases and the J gene lost 1 base, with 11 bases spanning the gap. This CDR3 spans 14 amino acids. CDR3 amino acids: CASSKRGGTDTQYF. DNA of the CDR3: TGTGCCAGCAGCAAAAGGGGTGGCACAGATACGCAGTATTTT.

The chain combines TRBV4-1 with TRBJ1-1; D is unclear. Germline CDR1 is MGHRA and CDR2 is YSYEKL. V lost 1 base and J lost 4, with 10 bases in between. The CDR3 loop spans 14 amino acids. The CDR3 reads CASSQVGGRTEAFF. DNA for the CDR3: TGCGCCAGCAGCCAAGTCGGCGGACGCACTGAAGCTTTCTTT.

This clonotype has a handful of counts. The V call is TRBV10-2, the J call TRBJ1-4, with TRBD1 as a possible D gene (6 bases). The V gene's germline CDR1 is WSHSY and CDR2 SAAADI. Trimming shortened V by 6 bases and J by 0 bases, and 20 bases separated the two germline ends. This CDR3 has 18 residues. The CDR3 region has the DNA TGCGCCAGCAGCCGAGCGGGACAAAACACCGCAACTAATGAAAAACTGTTTTTT. Translating gives CASSRAGQNTATNEKLFF.

This clonotype came up many times. The rearrangement links TRBV12-3 or TRBV12-4 to TRBJ1-2; D unresolved. V dropped 3 bases and J dropped 3 bases, with 11 bases sitting between them. The CDR3 is made up of 14 amino acids. The CDR3 nucleotides read TGTGCCAGCAGTTTGTGGGGTAGGGACTATGGCTACACCTTC. Its translation: CASSLWGRDYGYTF.

In its sample, this clonotype was seen a few times. The rearrangement joins TRBV5-5 to TRBJ2-5, with unresolved D. The CDR3 spans 15 residues. The germline CDR1 and CDR2 sequences are SGHKS and YYEKEE (reference sequence). The V gene lost 1 base and the J gene lost 4 bases, with 14 bases spanning the gap. The CDR3 here is CASSLQTQEPETQYF. CDR3 DNA: TGTGCCAGCAGCTTGCAGACTCAAGAGCCAGAGACCCAGTACTTC.

This clonotype was seen many times. The chain employs TRBV12-3 or TRBV12-4 and TRBJ1-5; 7 bases are shared with TRBD1. The junction had 14 bases not matched to a gene; V was cut back by 6 bases and J by 0 bases. The CDR3 contains 18 residues. The CDR3: CASRTDREALYSNQPQHF. As DNA, the CDR3 is TGTGCCAGCAGGACCGACAGGGAGGCCCTCTATAGCAATCAGCCCCAGCATTTT.

This clonotype was seen many times. The gene calls are TRBV3-1 and TRBJ1-1; D unresolved. The CDR3 has 15 amino acids. The V end was cut by 1 base, the J end by 2 bases, with 11 bases between. Germline CDR1 and CDR2: LGHDT and YNNKEL (reference sequence). For the CDR3, the DNA is TGTGCCAGCAGCCAAGCCGGTGCGAAAAACACTGAAGCTTTCTTT. This codes for CASSQAGAKNTEAFF.

This clonotype was recorded at least ten times. V usage is TRBV3-1 and J usage is TRBJ2-6, with D maybe TRBD1 (5 bases). The CDR3 spans 17 residues. Germline CDR1 is LGHDT and CDR2 is YNNKEL (reference sequence). Trimming pared 4 bases from V and 1 base from J, leaving 14 bases between. CDR3 sequence reads: CASSRSMAGSGANVLTF. CDR3 coding DNA: TGTGCCAGCAGCCGTTCAATGGCAGGGTCTGGGGCCAACGTCCTGACTTTC.

Notes on this clonotype: Being one base from a much bigger clone, this may be a read error. This chain connects TRBV11-2 to TRBJ2-5, with 7 nucleotides matching TRBD2. This CDR3 is built from 18 residues. The V gene end was trimmed by 2 bases and the J gene end by 0 bases; junction bases not matched to a gene: 12. Germline V gene sequence: CDR1 SGHAT, CDR2 FQNNGV. The CDR3 region has the DNA TGTGCCAGCAGCTTAAGAGGTACCGCGGGGGTTCACCAAGAGACCCAGTACTTC. Its protein is CASSLRGTAGVHQETQYF.

The V gene is TRBV28, the J gene TRBJ1-3; D is possibly TRBD1 (5 bases). The CDR3 extends over 13 amino acids. Trimming pared 8 bases from V and 5 bases from J, leaving 13 bases between. The germline gives CDR1 MDHEN, CDR2 SYDVKM. CDR3 nucleotides: TGTGCCAGCGGGAGAGGGGACCGAAACACCATATATTTT. Amino acids: CASGRGDRNTIYF.

This sequence joins TRBV20-1 and TRBJ1-1; no firm D call. Between the trimmed V and J ends, which lost 3 bases and 1 base, there was a span of 6 bases. The germline V gene encodes CDR1 DFQATT and CDR2 SNEGSKA (reference sequence). The CDR3 totals 12 residues. CDR3 bases: TGCAGTGCTAGGGAACGGAACACTGAAGCTTTCTTT. It specifies CSARERNTEAFF.

This clonotype was seen many times. The gene calls are TRBV7-3 and TRBJ2-1; 9 nucleotides match TRBD2. V was clipped by 3 bases and J by 9 bases; unmatched bases: 6. Germline V gene sequence: CDR1 SGHTA, CDR2 FQGTGA. The length of the CDR3 is 14 residues. DNA for the CDR3: TGTGCCAGCAGCTTCTCTAGCGGGACGGTTGAGCAGTTCTTC. This gives the protein CASSFSSGTVEQFF.

The table lists this clonotype with many counts. The chain employs TRBV12-3 or TRBV12-4 and TRBJ2-1; D possibly uses TRBD1 or TRBD2 (5 bases each). The CDR3 is 13 residues long. The germline V and J ends were trimmed by 5 bases and 12 bases, with 17 bases remaining between them. The CDR3, as DNA: TGTGCCAGCAGTCCAAACCAGGGTGGGGGGCAGTTCTTC. Translating it yields CASSPNQGGGQFF.

Details on this clonotype: A clone one base away is much larger, so this may be a read error. The chain links TRBV5-1 to TRBJ1-5; a possible D gene is TRBD1 (5 bases). Germline CDR1 SGHRS, CDR2 YFSETQ. The CDR3 is made up of 15 amino acids. In nucleotides, the CDR3 is TGCGCCAGCAGCTTGGGGCAGGGCAGCAATCAGCCCCTGCATTTT. Translating it yields CASSLGQGSNQPLHF.

The gene calls are TRBV7-6 and TRBJ2-2; D call uncertain. CDR1 and CDR2 (germline): SGHVS, FNYEAQ. CDR3 size: 17 residues. Trimming removed 3 bases at V and 0 bases at J, with 14 bases between. CDR3 loop: CASSFLGSLSNTGELFF. CDR3 DNA sequence: TGTGCCAGCAGCTTTTTGGGTAGCCTGTCGAACACCGGGGAGCTGTTTTTT.